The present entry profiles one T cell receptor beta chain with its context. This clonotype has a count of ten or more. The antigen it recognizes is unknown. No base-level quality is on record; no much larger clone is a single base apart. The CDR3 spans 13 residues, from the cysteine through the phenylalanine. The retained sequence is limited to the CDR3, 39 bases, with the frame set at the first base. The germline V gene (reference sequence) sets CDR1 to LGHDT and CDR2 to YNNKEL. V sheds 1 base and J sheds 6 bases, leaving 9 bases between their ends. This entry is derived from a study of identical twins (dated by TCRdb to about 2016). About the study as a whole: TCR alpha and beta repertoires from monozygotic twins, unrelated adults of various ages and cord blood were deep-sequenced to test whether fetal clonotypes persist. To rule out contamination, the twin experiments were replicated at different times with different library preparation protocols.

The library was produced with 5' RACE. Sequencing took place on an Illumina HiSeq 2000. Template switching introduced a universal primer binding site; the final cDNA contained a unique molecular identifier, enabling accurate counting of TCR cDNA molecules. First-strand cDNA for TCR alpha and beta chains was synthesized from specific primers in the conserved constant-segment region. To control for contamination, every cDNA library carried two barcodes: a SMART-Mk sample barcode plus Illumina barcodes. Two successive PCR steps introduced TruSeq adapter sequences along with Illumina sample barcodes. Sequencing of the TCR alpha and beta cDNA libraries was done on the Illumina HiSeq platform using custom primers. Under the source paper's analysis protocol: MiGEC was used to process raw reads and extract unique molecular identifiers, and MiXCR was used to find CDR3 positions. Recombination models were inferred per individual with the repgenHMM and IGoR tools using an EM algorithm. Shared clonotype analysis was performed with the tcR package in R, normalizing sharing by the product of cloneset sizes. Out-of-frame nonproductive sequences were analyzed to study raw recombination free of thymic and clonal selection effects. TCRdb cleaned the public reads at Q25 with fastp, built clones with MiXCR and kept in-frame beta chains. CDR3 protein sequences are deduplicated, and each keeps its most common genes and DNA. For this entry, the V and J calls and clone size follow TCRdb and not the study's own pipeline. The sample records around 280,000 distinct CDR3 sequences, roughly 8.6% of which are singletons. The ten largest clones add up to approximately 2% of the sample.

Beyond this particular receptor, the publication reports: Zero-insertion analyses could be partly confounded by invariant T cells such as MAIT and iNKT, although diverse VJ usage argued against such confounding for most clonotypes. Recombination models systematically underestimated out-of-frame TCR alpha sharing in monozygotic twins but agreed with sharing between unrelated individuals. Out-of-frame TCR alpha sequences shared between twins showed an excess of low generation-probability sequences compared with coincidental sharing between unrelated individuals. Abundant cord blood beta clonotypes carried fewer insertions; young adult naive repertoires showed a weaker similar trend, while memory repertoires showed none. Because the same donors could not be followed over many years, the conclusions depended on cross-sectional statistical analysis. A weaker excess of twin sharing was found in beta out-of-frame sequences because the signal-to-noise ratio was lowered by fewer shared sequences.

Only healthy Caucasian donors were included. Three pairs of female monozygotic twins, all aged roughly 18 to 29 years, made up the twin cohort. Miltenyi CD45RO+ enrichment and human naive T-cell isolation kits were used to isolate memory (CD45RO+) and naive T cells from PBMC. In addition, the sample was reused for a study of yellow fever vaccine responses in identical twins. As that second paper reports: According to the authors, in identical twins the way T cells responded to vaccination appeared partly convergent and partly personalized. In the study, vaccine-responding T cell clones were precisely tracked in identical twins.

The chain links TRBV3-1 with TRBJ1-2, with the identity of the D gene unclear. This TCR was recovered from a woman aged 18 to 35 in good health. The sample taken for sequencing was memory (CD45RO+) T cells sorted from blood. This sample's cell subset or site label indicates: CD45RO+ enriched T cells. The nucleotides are TGTGCCAGCAGCCAAGTGGAGGGTGATGGCTACACCTTC. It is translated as CASSQVEGDGYTF. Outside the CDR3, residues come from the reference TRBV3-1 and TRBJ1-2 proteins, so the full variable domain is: DTAVSQTPKYLVTQMGNDKSIKCEQNLGHDTMYWYKQDSKKFLKIMFSYNNKELIINETVPNRFSPKSPDKAHLNLHINSLELGDSAVYFCASSQVEGDGYTFGSGTRLTVV.